The text below deals with one T cell receptor beta chain. It has no known antigen specificity. No base qualities exist here, and no much larger clone lies one base off it. This specimen comes from a study of PD-1 blockade in classical Hodgkin lymphoma (dated by TCRdb to between 2020 and 2021). Notes on the research overall: Nivolumab dosing was 3 mg/kg intravenously every 2 weeks, continuing until either disease progression or unacceptable toxicity. The study used CyTOF and TCR beta sequencing to define a peripheral blood immune signature of response to PD-1 blockade in classical Hodgkin lymphoma.

The intended sense of this specimen's time point label: cycle 2 day 1 (C2D1) of nivolumab. Every trial patient had relapsed following autologous stem cell transplantation, and prior brentuximab vedotin exposure was what differed among cohorts A, B and C. The trial cohort was composed of roughly 60 patients with relapsed/refractory classical Hodgkin lymphoma, for whom complete response, partial response or progressive disease was recorded as best overall response. In the multi-cohort phase II CheckMate 205 trial, trial patients received single-agent nivolumab. An independent review committee assessed best overall response by applying the 2007 International Working Group response criteria. PBMCs from the trial were collected at three points: immediately before nivolumab initiation (C1D1), and during therapy at cycle 2 day 1 and cycle 4 day 1. After peripheral blood was drawn into 8 mL Vacutainer Cell Preparation Tubes, PBMCs were isolated by centrifugation and then cryopreserved.

The Qiagen DNeasy kit was used to extract genomic DNA from unsorted PBMCs and from the negatively selected CD4+ and CD8+ fractions. TCR beta CDR3 regions were amplified by immunoSEQ multiplex PCR using primers annealing to V and J segments. Amplification bias was minimized using a synthetic immune receptor repertoire, and residual bias was removed computationally after sequencing. Per the source publication's procedure: Repertoire diversity was quantified as the Shannon entropy index using custom Python scripts. The unsorted, CD4+ and CD8+ repertoires were each analyzed separately, with the exception of combined analyses, where CD4+ and CD8+ sequences were merged in silico. A clone counted as expanded when the clone's frequency after treatment rose at least 2-fold relative to C1D1, and clones undetected at baseline were given a pseudocount of 0.5. Singleton clones were defined as clones with 0 or 1 copy at C1D1, and non-singleton clones were defined as clones with 2 or more copies. Clones expanded in unsorted samples were annotated as CD4+, CD8+ or unknown by matching protein sequences in sorted samples from the same patient. Wilcoxon tests on paired samples were used to test diversity changes from C1D1 to C4D1. TCRdb took over this immuneACCESS table, retaining in-frame rearrangements with V and J assigned. Such tables are incomplete; in checked studies, under half of the missing clones stem from an unresolved V gene, and the remainder is unexplained. The V and J calls and the clone size are those of that table, but D and trimming were determined from the DNA. A total of roughly 28,000 clones appear in this sample, approximately 81% of them only once. The top ten clonotypes cover around 32% of the sample.

The CDR3 holds 14 amino acids from the cysteine to the phenylalanine. CDR3 DNA is the only sequence kept; it has 42 bases, read in frame from the first base. The germline V gene gives CDR1 as SNHLY and CDR2 as FYNNEI. The V end loses 5 bases and the J end loses 7 bases, and a stretch of 15 bases separates them. The study at large found these results: CD4+ but not CD8+ TCR diversity rose significantly by C4D1 (p=0.0027 vs p=0.16), most apparent in complete responders (p=0.02). Trial patients achieving complete response had baseline diversity similar to newly diagnosed patients, whereas partial responders and progressors had significantly lower diversity. Baseline TCR diversity was reported as lower in newly diagnosed patients than in healthy donors, and lower still in relapsed/refractory patients. Only a single clinical trial cohort was studied, and what caused the repertoire differences, possibly disease activity or prior therapy, remained undefined. Diversity was lower in patients who began nivolumab less than 1 year after ASCT, so these patients were left out of later analyses to avoid confounding by immune reconstitution.

The chain joins TRBV2 to TRBJ1-5; D gene: possibly TRBD1, on 5 matching bases. The receptor's source is a human donor with classical Hodgkin lymphoma. The sequences come from peripheral blood mononuclear cells (PBMCs), collected before the second cycle of nivolumab. The DNA sequence is TGTGCCAGCAGTCTATCGGGGGAAGGCCAGCCCCAGCATTTT. Its translation is CASSLSGEGQPQHF.